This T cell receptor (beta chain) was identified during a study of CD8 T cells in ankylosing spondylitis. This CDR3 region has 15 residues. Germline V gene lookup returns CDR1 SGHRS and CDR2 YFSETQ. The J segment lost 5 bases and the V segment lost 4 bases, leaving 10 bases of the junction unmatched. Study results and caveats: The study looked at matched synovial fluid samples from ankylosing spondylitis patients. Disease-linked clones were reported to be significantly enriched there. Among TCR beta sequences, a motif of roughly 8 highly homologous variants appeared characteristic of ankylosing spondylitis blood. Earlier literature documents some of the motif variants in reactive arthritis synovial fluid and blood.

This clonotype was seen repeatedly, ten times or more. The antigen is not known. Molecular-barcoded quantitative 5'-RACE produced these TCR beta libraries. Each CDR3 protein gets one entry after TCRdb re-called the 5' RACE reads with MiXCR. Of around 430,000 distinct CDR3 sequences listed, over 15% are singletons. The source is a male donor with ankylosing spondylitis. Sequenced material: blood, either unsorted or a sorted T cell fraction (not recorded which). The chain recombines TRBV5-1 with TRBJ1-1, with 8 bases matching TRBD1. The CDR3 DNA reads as TGCGCCAGCAGCCCCCCCCTGACAGGGGTGACTGAAGCTTTCTTT. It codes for CASSPPLTGVTEAFF.